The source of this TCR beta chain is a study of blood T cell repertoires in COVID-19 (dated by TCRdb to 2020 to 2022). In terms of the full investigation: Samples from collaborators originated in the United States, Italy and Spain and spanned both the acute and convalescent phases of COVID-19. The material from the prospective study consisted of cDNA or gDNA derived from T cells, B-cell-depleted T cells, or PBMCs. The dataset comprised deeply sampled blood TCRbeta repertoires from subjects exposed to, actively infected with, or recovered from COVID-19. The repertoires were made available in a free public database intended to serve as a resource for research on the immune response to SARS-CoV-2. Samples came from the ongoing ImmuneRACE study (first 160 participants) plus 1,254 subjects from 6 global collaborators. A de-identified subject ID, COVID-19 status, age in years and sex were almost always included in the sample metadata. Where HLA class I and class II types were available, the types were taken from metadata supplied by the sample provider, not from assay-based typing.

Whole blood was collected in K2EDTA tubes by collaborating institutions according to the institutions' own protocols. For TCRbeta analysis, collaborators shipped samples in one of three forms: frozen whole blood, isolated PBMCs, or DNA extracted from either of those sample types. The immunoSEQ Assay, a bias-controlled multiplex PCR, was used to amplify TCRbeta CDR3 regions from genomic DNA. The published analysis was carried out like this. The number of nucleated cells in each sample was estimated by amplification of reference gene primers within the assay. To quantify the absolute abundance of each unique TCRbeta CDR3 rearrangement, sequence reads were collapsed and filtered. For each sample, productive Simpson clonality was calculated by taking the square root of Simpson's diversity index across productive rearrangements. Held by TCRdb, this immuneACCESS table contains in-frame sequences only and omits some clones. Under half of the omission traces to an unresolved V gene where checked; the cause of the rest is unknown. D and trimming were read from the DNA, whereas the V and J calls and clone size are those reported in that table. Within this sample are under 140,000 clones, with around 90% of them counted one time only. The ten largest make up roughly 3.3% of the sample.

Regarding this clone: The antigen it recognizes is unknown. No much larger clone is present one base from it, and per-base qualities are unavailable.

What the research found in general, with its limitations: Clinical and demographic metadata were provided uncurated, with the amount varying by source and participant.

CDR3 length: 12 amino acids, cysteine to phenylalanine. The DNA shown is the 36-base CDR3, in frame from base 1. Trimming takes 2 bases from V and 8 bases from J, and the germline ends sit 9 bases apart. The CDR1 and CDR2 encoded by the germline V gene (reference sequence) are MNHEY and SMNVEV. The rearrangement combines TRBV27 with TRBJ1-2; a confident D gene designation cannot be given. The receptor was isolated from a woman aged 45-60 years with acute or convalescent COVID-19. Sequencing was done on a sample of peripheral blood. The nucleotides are TGTGCCAGCAGTTTAGAAGGGAGGGGCTACACCTTC. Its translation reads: CASSLEGRGYTF.